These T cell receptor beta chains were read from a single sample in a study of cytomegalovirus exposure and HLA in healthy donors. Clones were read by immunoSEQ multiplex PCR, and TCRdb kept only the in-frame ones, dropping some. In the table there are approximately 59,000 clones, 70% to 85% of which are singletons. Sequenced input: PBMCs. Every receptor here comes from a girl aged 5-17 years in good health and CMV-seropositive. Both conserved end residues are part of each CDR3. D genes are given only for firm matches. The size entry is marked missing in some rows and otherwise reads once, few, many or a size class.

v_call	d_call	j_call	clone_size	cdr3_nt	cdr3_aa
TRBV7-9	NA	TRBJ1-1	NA	TGTGCCAGCAGCCCCAGGGATGCGAACACTGAAGCTTTCTTT	CASSPRDANTEAFF
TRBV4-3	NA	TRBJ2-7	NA	TGCGCCAGCAGCCAAGGTGTTCCGAGAGGCGACGAGCAGTACTTC	CASSQGVPRGDEQYF
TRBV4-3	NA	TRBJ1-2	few	TGCGCCAGCAGGCAGGAGGGCAGGGCGGACTATGGCTACACCTTC	CASRQEGRADYGYTF
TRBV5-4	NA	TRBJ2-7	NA	TGTGCCAGCAGCGCTGACAGTTACGAGCAGTACTTC	CASSADSYEQYF
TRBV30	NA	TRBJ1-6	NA	TGTGCCTGGGAAAGGGGTTCACCCCTCCACTTT	CAWERGSPLHF
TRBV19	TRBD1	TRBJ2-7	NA	TGTGCCACCGCCGCAGGGGGCCTCTACGAGCAGTACTTC	CATAAGGLYEQYF
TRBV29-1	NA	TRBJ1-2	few	TGCAGCGTTGAAGCGGGGGGAGGAGGAGGCTACACCTTC	CSVEAGGGGGYTF
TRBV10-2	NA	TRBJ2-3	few	TGCGCCAGCTCTCTCCTAACAGATACGCAGTATTTT	CASSLLTDTQYF
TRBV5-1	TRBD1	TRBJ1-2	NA	TGCGCCAGCAGCCTAATTCCGGGACAGGGGCCCCACAACTATGGCTACACCTTC	CASSLIPGQGPHNYGYTF
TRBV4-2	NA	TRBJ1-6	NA	TGTGCCAGCAGCTTTGGACTGACCAATTCACCCCTCCACTTT	CASSFGLTNSPLHF
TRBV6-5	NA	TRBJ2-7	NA	TGTGCCAGCAGTTACATGGACACCTACGAGCAGTACTTC	CASSYMDTYEQYF
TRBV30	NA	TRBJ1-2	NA	TGTGCCTGGAGTGTAATCCGGAACTATGGCTACACCTTC	CAWSVIRNYGYTF
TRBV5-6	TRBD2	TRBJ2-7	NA	TGTGCCAGCAGCTGGGGAGGGGAAACCTACGAGCAGTACTTC	CASSWGGETYEQYF
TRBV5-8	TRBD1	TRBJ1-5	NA	TGTGCCAGCAGCTCGGGCCGGACAGGGGATTACAATCAGCCCCAGCATTTT	CASSSGRTGDYNQPQHF
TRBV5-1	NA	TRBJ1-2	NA	TGCGCCAGCAGCTTACGGCCGGGTGCCGCTAACTATGGCTACACCTTC	CASSLRPGAANYGYTF
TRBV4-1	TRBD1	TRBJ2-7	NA	TGCGCCAGCAGTTCTCCGGGACAGGGGCTCTACGAGCAGTACTTC	CASSSPGQGLYEQYF
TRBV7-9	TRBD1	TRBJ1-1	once	TGTGCCAGCAGCGCCTCATCGGGACAGTCTTCCATGAACACTGAAGCTTTCTTT	CASSASSGQSSMNTEAFF
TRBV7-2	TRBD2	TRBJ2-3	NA	TGTGCCAGCAGCCGCCGGCTAGCGGGAGTTGGGCTTAGCACAGATACGCAGTATTTT	CASSRRLAGVGLSTDTQYF
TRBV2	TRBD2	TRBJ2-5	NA	TGTGCCACCACCCCATCGGGGGGTGGAACGGAGACCCAGTACTTC	CATTPSGGGTETQYF
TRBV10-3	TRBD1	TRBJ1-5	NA	TGTGCCATCAGGTCAGGGGGAGGGCCCCAGCATTTT	CAIRSGGGPQHF
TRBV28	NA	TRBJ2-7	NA	TGTGCCAGCAGTTTCTTGTCGAGGAGCTCCTACGAGCAGTACTTC	CASSFLSRSSYEQYF
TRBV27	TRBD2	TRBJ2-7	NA	TGTGCCAGCAGTTCTGGTAGCGGGGGGCGGGAGCAGTACTTC	CASSSGSGGREQYF
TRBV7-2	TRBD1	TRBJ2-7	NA	TGTGCCAGCAGCCTTGGGTGGGACAGGGGCTCCTACGAGCAGTACTTC	CASSLGWDRGSYEQYF
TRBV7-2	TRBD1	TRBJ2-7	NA	TGTGCCAGCAGAGCCGCAACCTACAGGGGCGAGCAGTACTTC	CASRAATYRGEQYF
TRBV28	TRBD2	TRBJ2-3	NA	TGTGCCAGCAGTTCCGCCAGACTAGCGGGAGCGGGAGATACGCAGTATTTT	CASSSARLAGAGDTQYF
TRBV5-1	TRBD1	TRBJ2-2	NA	TGCGCCAGCAGCTCTCAGGGGGCGAACACCGGGGAGCTGTTTTTT	CASSSQGANTGELFF